One sample yielded the 26 T cell receptor beta chains listed below, sequenced in a study of shared clonotypes between healthy human individuals. Cells designated naive CD8 were CD45RO-negative and were positively selected for CCR7, with terminally differentiated effector memory CD45RA+ cells excluded. Data came from immunoSEQ multiplex PCR; TCRdb stores just in-frame clones and leaves some out. The table includes about 2.1 million clones, approximately 92% detected once. The sequencing sample was made of naive CD8+ T cells from PBMCs. The receptors originated from a man aged 18 to 30 in good health. Some clones in this sample may be carry-over from other donors' samples.

In its sample, this clone was seen once. The rearrangement uses TRBV11-2 and TRBJ2-1; the D call may be TRBD1 or TRBD2 (5 bases each). Deletions cut 5 bases from V and 5 bases from J, with 16 bases between. Germline CDR1 reads SGHAT; CDR2 reads FQNNGV. The CDR3 has 15 residues. In nucleotides, the CDR3 is TGTGCCAGCAGCCCACATCTGGGACGGGACAATGAGCAGTTCTTC. This sequence encodes CASSPHLGRDNEQFF. Together with reference TRBV11-2 and TRBJ2-1, the CDR3 gives the full variable domain: EAGVAQSPRYKIIEKRQSVAFWCNPISGHATLYWYQQILGQGPKLLIQFQNNGVVDDSQLPKDRFSAERLKGVDSTLKIQPAKLEDSAVYLCASSPHLGRDNEQFFGPGTRLTVL.

The V call is TRBV27, the J call TRBJ1-3; D not resolved. This CDR3 has 14 amino acids. V was trimmed by 10 bases and J by 5 bases, leaving 18 bases between them. CDR1 MNHEY and CDR2 SMNVEV come from the germline V gene (reference sequence). The CDR3: CATTGREERNTIYF. The CDR3 bases are TGTGCCACCACCGGACGGGAAGAAAGAAACACCATATATTTT.

The rearrangement links TRBV6-5 to TRBJ1-2, with 9 bases aligning to TRBD1. CDR3 size: 15 residues. Germline assignment: CDR1 MNHEY and CDR2 SVGAGI. With V trimmed by 7 bases and J by 5 bases, 11 bases remained unmatched. CDR3 sequence: CASTTGTGTWYGYTF. CDR3 nucleotide sequence: TGTGCCAGCACCACCGGGACAGGGACGTGGTATGGCTACACCTTC.

The chain is built from TRBV18 and TRBJ1-4, with D unclear. V lost 0 bases and J lost 5, with 7 bases in between. Germline CDR1 is KGHSH and CDR2 is LQKENI. This CDR3 is built from 14 residues. CDR3 loop: CASSPPSGNEKLFF. CDR3 sequence (DNA): TGTGCCAGCTCACCACCGTCGGGGAATGAAAAACTGTTTTTT. The whole variable domain, remainder taken from reference TRBV18 and TRBJ1-4, is NAGVMQNPRHLVRRRGQEARLRCSPMKGHSHVYWYRQLPEEGLKFMVYLQKENIIDESGMPKERFSAEFPKEGPSILRIQQVVRGDSAAYFCASSPPSGNEKLFFGSGTQLSVL.

V gene TRBV4-1 combines with J gene TRBJ2-1; D may be TRBD2 (6 bases). Germline lookup yields CDR1 MGHRA and CDR2 YSYEKL. V was cut by 0 bases and J by 8 bases, with 23 bases left in between. The CDR3 totals 18 residues. The CDR3 loop reads CASSQEDLASLFLYEQFF. CDR3 DNA: TGCGCCAGCAGCCAAGAGGATCTAGCGTCCTTATTTCTCTATGAGCAGTTCTTC.

The chain has TRBV9 and TRBJ2-2, with D possibly matching TRBD2 (5 bases). Trimming took off 0 bases at V and 1 base at J, with 10 bases between the two ends. CDR1 is SGDLS, CDR2 YYNGEE, per germline. This CDR3 spans 16 amino acids. The CDR3 sequence is CASSVEEGMNTGELFF. The CDR3 nucleotides are TGTGCCAGCAGCGTAGAAGAGGGCATGAACACCGGGGAGCTGTTTTTT.

The genes are TRBV7-9 and TRBJ2-7, with 7 bases that match TRBD1. CDR3 length equals 13 residues. The germline V gene has CDR1 SEHNR and CDR2 FQNEAQ (reference sequence). V lost 5 bases and J lost 4; bases outside the gene matches: 5. The CDR3 loop reads CASSRGQPYEQYF. Here the CDR3 DNA reads TGTGCCAGCAGCCGGGGACAGCCTTACGAGCAGTACTTC.

As to this clone: This CDR3 is also generated by other DNA sequences in the sample. The chain is built from TRBV4-2 and TRBJ2-7; 10 positions match TRBD2. V lost 0 bases and J lost 4; bases outside the gene matches: 3. Germline CDR1 LGHNA, CDR2 YNFKEQ. The CDR3 totals 15 residues. The CDR3 region has the DNA TGTGCCAGCAGCCAAGATTCTAGCGGGGGTTACGAGCAGTACTTC. As protein: CASSQDSSGGYEQYF.

The V call is TRBV7-9, the J call TRBJ2-5; D unresolved. The CDR3 is made up of 15 amino acids. Per germline, CDR1 SEHNR and CDR2 FQNEAQ (reference sequence). V was clipped by 1 base and J by 0 bases, with 9 bases between them. The CDR3 region has the DNA TGTGCCAGCAGCTTAGGGACGGCAAACCAAGAGACCCAGTACTTC. Translated, it gives CASSLGTANQETQYF.

The chain is built from TRBV6-1 and TRBJ2-5; D is possibly TRBD2 (7 bases). The germline CDR1 and CDR2 sequences are MNHNS and SASEGT. V was pared by 2 bases and J by 1 base, with 17 bases between. This CDR3 has 17 amino acids. CDR3 DNA sequence: TGTGCCAGCAGTGAATACCCGTTAGGGGGGGTCCAAGAGACCCAGTACTTC. Amino acids: CASSEYPLGGVQETQYF.

V and J are TRBV11-2 and TRBJ2-1; D gene ambiguous. Trimming removed 7 bases at V and 4 bases at J, with 11 bases between. Germline CDR1 reads SGHAT; CDR2 reads FQNNGV. This CDR3 has 13 amino acids. The chain's CDR3 is CASTLTPYNEQFF. The CDR3, as DNA: TGTGCCAGCACCTTGACTCCTTACAATGAGCAGTTCTTC. Using reference TRBV11-2 and TRBJ2-1 for the parts outside the CDR3, the full variable domain is EAGVAQSPRYKIIEKRQSVAFWCNPISGHATLYWYQQILGQGPKLLIQFQNNGVVDDSQLPKDRFSAERLKGVDSTLKIQPAKLEDSAVYLCASTLTPYNEQFFGPGTRLTVL.

The chain recombines TRBV27 with TRBJ2-1; tentatively, D is TRBD1 (6 bases). The CDR3 runs 17 residues. The germline CDR1 and CDR2 sequences are MNHEY and SMNVEV (reference sequence). V was cut by 1 base and J by 7 bases, with 20 bases left in between. Written as DNA, the CDR3 is TGTGCCAGCAGTTTATTGGTCGGGGATCAAGGGGGTAATGAGCAGTTCTTC. It is translated as CASSLLVGDQGGNEQFF.

The chain uses TRBV27 and TRBJ2-7; 7 nucleotides align to TRBD1. This CDR3 has 14 amino acids. Looked up from germline, CDR1 is MNHEY and CDR2 is SMNVEV (reference sequence). V was pared by 8 bases and J by 3 bases, with 10 bases of the junction left unmatched. CDR3 sequence: CASASDRAGYEQYF. CDR3 sequence (DNA): TGTGCCAGCGCCTCCGACAGGGCCGGCTACGAGCAGTACTTC.

This clone was detected once. This rearrangement joins TRBV28 to TRBJ2-1, with D perhaps matching TRBD1 (5 bases). Germline V gene lookup returns CDR1 MDHEN and CDR2 SYDVKM. The CDR3 runs to 12 residues. V dropped 6 bases and J dropped 6 bases, with 9 bases sitting between them. The CDR3 coding sequence is TGTGCCAGCAGGAAAAGGGGCAATGAGCAGTTCTTC. It codes for CASRKRGNEQFF.

This clone was seen a handful of times. The V and J genes are TRBV28 and TRBJ1-1; possibly TRBD1 for D (5 bases). The CDR3 is 13 residues long. Germline V gene sequence: CDR1 MDHEN, CDR2 SYDVKM. V lost 7 bases and J lost 1, with 10 bases in between. CDR3 region: CASNKGRNTEAFF. The CDR3 DNA is TGTGCCAGCAACAAGGGACGGAACACTGAAGCTTTCTTT.

This chain links TRBV27 with TRBJ2-7; 7 nucleotides match TRBD2. The junction had 9 bases not matched to a gene; V was cut back by 1 base and J by 0 bases. Germline V gives CDR1 MNHEY, CDR2 SMNVEV (reference sequence). The CDR3 contains 17 residues. CDR3: CASSLFPPGGSSYEQYF. The CDR3 DNA reads as TGTGCCAGCAGTTTATTCCCTCCGGGAGGATCCTCCTACGAGCAGTACTTC.

Comment on this clone: Other DNA sequences in this sample translate to the same CDR3. The chain uses TRBV19 and TRBJ1-2; D call uncertain. Germline-derived CDR1 and CDR2 are LNHDA and SQIVND (reference sequence). This CDR3 region has 15 residues. Trimming removed 0 bases from V and 4 bases from J, with 12 bases in between. The CDR3: CASSIDREGVYGYTF. In DNA form, the CDR3 reads TGTGCCAGTAGTATAGATCGAGAGGGTGTCTATGGCTACACCTTC.

The V gene is TRBV12-5, the J gene TRBJ2-3; TRBD2 might be the D (6 bases). CDR3 length: 16 amino acids. The germline gives CDR1 LGHNT, CDR2 FRNRAP. Trimming removed 6 bases at V and 5 bases at J, with 21 bases between. This chain's CDR3 is CASGSGRATLGDTQYF. The CDR3 DNA sequence: TGTGCTAGTGGGAGCGGGCGGGCCACGTTGGGAGATACGCAGTATTTT. Using reference TRBV12-5 and TRBJ2-3 for the parts outside the CDR3, the full variable domain is DARVTQTPRHKVTEMGQEVTMRCQPILGHNTVFWYRQTMMQGLELLAYFRNRAPLDDSGMPKDRFSAEMPDATLATLKIQPSEPRDSAVYFCASGSGRATLGDTQYFGPGTRLTVL.

This chain joins TRBV29-1 and TRBJ2-7, with unresolved D. Looked up from germline, CDR1 is SQVTM and CDR2 is ANQGSEA. There are 11 residues in the CDR3. Trimming shortened V by 5 bases and J by 2 bases, and 7 bases separated the two germline ends. In DNA, the CDR3 is TGCAGCGTTCGGTTTACCTACGAGCAGTACTTC. The encoded protein is CSVRFTYEQYF.

The CDR3 protein is CASCRGTGGADTQYF. Here the CDR3 DNA reads TGTGCCAGCTGTCGCGGGACAGGGGGTGCAGATACGCAGTATTTT. This chain connects TRBV27 to TRBJ2-3, with 11 bases lining up with TRBD1. Looked up from germline, CDR1 is MNHEY and CDR2 is SMNVEV (reference sequence). The CDR3 runs 15 residues. V gave up 8 bases and J gave up 4 bases; unmatched junction bases: 8.

Concerning this clone: Different DNA sequences within this sample yield the same CDR3. This chain joins TRBV27 and TRBJ2-1; 7 bases are a match to TRBD2. Looked up from germline, CDR1 is MNHEY and CDR2 is SMNVEV (reference sequence). V dropped 5 bases and J dropped 4; count of bases not matched to a gene: 8. The CDR3 totals 15 residues. Here the CDR3 reads CASSPTSVPYNEQFF. CDR3 coding DNA: TGTGCCAGCAGTCCCACTAGCGTGCCTTACAATGAGCAGTTCTTC.

The DNA of the CDR3 is TGTGCCAGCTTCCGGGGGCAAAACTATGGCTACACCTTC. As protein: CASFRGQNYGYTF. V and J are TRBV2 and TRBJ1-2; D might be TRBD1 (6 bases). Trimming took off 8 bases at V and 2 bases at J, with 12 bases between the two ends. Germline lookup yields CDR1 SNHLY and CDR2 FYNNEI. This CDR3 has 13 residues.

A single count supports this clone. This sequence joins TRBV6-1 and TRBJ2-7; the match to TRBD1 covers 9 bases. This CDR3 has 12 residues. Losses at the gene ends were 6 bases for V and 5 bases for J; bases not matched to a gene: 2. Germline values: CDR1 MNHNS, CDR2 SASEGT. The DNA for the CDR3 is TGTGCCAGCAGGACAGGGGGAGACGAGCAGTACTTC. Translated, it gives CASRTGGDEQYF.

This sequence joins TRBV5-1 and TRBJ2-1; D unresolved. The CDR3 spans 12 residues. The V end lost 5 bases, the J end lost 7 bases, and 10 bases lay between the germline ends. From germline, CDR1 is SGHRS and CDR2 YFSETQ. The CDR3: CASSRMGNEQFF. The DNA for the CDR3 is TGCGCCAGCAGTAGGATGGGGAATGAGCAGTTCTTC.

The chain is built from TRBV18 and TRBJ2-7; D ambiguous. Germline assignment: CDR1 KGHSH and CDR2 LQKENI. The CDR3 runs to 15 residues. V was cut by 2 bases and J by 2 bases, with 13 bases left in between. CDR3 residues: CASSPDVGEAYEQYF. The CDR3 DNA reads as TGTGCCAGCTCACCAGACGTCGGCGAAGCCTACGAGCAGTACTTC.

This chain links TRBV15 with TRBJ1-2; no clear D. The germline gives CDR1 LNHNV, CDR2 YYDKDF (reference sequence). This CDR3 is 15 amino acids long. V shed 1 base and J shed 4 bases, with 13 bases lying between them. The CDR3 is CATSRVPGGIYGYTF. The DNA of the CDR3 is TGTGCCACCAGCAGAGTCCCGGGAGGGATCTATGGCTACACCTTC.